This TCR beta chain originates from a study of T cell responses to AZD1222 COVID-19 vaccine. Sequenced by immunoSEQ multiplex PCR; TCRdb stores in-frame clones only, minus some. Of approximately 120,000 clones listed, 89% are singletons. Comment on this clone: Its specificity is unknown.

Study-wide results and caveats: Sampling that yielded the repertoires occurred only after the peak T cell response. An increase in Spike-specific TCR breadth and depth was observed after two AZD1222 doses. Baseline seropositivity characterized only a handful of AZD1222 recipients. Clonal diversity may have been underestimated, and the donors were mostly white British, with more females than males.

Trimming at V came to 4 bases and at J to 4 bases, leaving 4 bases not matched to a gene. Germline-derived CDR1 and CDR2 are SQVTM and ANQGSEA. The CDR3 is made up of 13 amino acids. The specimen was peripheral blood, collected 28 days after the second AZD1222 dose. J is TRBJ2-3 and V is TRBV29-1, with 8 bases aligning to TRBD1. The receptor's source is an adult who received the AZD1222 COVID-19 vaccine. CDR3 sequence: CSVADRVSDTQYF. The CDR3 nucleotides read TGCAGCGTTGCGGACAGGGTTTCAGATACGCAGTATTTT.